The entry below gives a single T cell receptor (beta chain) sequence along with its context. What it recognizes is unknown. The junction does not match germline at one end; this may be a read error. The CDR3 has 14 residues. From germline, CDR1 is SGHTA and CDR2 FQGTGA. The data originate from a study of T cells in Graves' hyperthyroidism and ophthalmopathy. Study-wide points: Blood also held most thyroid clonotypes expanded beyond 0.001. Ophthalmopathy onset followed model prediction by a median about six months.

What was amplified from RNA transcripts were TCR beta CDR3 regions. The HTBI set primed first-round TCR CDR3 RT-PCR. TCRdb passed the multiplex PCR reads through MiXCR, listing each CDR3 protein once. Seen here are around 540,000 distinct CDR3 sequences, roughly 50% observed once, and the top ten hold about 7.8%. Specimen: peripheral blood or thyroid tissue (not recorded which). This sequence was found in a woman aged 18-29 years with Graves' hyperthyroidism. The chain uses TRBV7-3 and TRBJ1-5; tentative D call: TRBD1 (5 bases). As DNA, the CDR3 is TGTGCCAGCAGCCCGGACAAGTTCAATCAGCCCCGGCATTTT. This codes for CASSPDKFNQPRHF.